Reported below is one T cell receptor beta chain. Its antigen is currently unknown. The source of the sample is a study of PD-1 blockade in classical Hodgkin lymphoma. Whole-study context: Nivolumab was given intravenously to patients at 3 mg/kg every 2 weeks. Study-wide points: TCR diversity in CD4+, not CD8+, cells rose significantly by C4D1. Newly diagnosed patients were reported to exhibit reduced baseline TCR diversity relative to healthy donors.

All patients experienced relapse after autologous stem cell transplantation, and brentuximab vedotin exposure was variable. The study recorded best responses of complete response, partial response or progressive disease. The method was immunoSEQ multiplex PCR; TCRdb's version includes in-frame clones alone and lacks a portion of them. The sample lists 95,000 to 100,000 clones, about 89% seen once, with around 6.6% in the top ten. The CDR3 contains 16 residues. Germline-derived CDR1 and CDR2 are MDHEN and SYDVKM. V lost 2 bases and J lost 2, with 13 bases in between. This sequence joins TRBV28 and TRBJ2-1, with D possibly being TRBD1 (7 bases). The sequence derives from a human donor with classical Hodgkin lymphoma. Sequencing was performed on peripheral blood mononuclear cells (PBMCs), taken before the second cycle of nivolumab. CDR3 DNA: TGTGCCAGCAGTTTAGTCAGGGGGGATACCTACAATGAGCAGTTCTTC. Protein: CASSLVRGDTYNEQFF.